This T cell receptor beta chain stems from a study of cytomegalovirus exposure and HLA in healthy donors (dated by TCRdb to between 2016 and 2019). In the study overall: According to a later analysis, the 120 or so validation repertoires were produced on the same platform as the 666 repertoires of the first cohort. High-throughput TCR immunosequencing, statistical association of individual TCRs with disease status, and machine learning were combined to predict cytomegalovirus infection status. The study aimed to test whether cataloging public T cell receptors could reveal signatures of past pathogen exposure. Besides the first cohort of approximately 710 subjects, a separate validation cohort made up of some 110 different subjects was used.

The germline V gene provides CDR1 SNHLY and CDR2 FYNNEI. The CDR3 runs 12 amino acids, cysteine and phenylalanine included. The kept DNA is CDR3 alone, 36 bases in frame from the first base. The junction carries 11 bases between V and J, which are trimmed by 5 bases and 9 bases respectively. Library preparation was by the immunoSEQ multiplex PCR assay. Concerning the study's data processing: A statistical classification framework was built for diagnosing cytomegalovirus status from the catalog of TCR beta chain sequences. Here the immuneACCESS table is served through TCRdb, limited to in-frame sequences with V and J called. Missing clones are a known gap in these copies; in checked studies unresolved V genes cover under half, and the rest lacks a known reason. V and J calls and clone size are copied from that table; D and trimming were computed from the DNA. Within this sample are 150,000 to 200,000 clones, with about 90% of them counted one time only. The ten largest clones take up around 2.7% of the sample.

The donors belonged to the validation cohort of under 150 subjects, which was separate from the roughly 670-subject first cohort. Details on this clone: It has no known antigen specificity. No base quality information exists; no much larger clone differs at one position.

Broad study findings and their caveats: In a later analysis, TCRs clustered in the first cohort were found to also tend to co-occur in the roughly 120 validation repertoires, with 90% to 95% of cluster scores above 0. A few of the identified cytomegalovirus-associated TCR beta chains were confirmed in vitro to be specific for cytomegalovirus antigens. In both the original and validation cohorts, the classifier was reported to diagnose cytomegalovirus status with high specificity and sensitivity. A later analysis lacked HLA typing for the validation cohort, so it scored co-occurrence in that cohort across all 120 or so repertoires. In the study, some 160 TCR beta chains were listed as associated with cytomegalovirus. The authors suggested that the approach could potentially be generalized to other disease states and immunological phenotypes. Most TCR sequences were observed very rarely across donors, whereas some public TCRs were present in many individuals.

The sequence links TRBV2 to TRBJ2-1; the D gene remains uncertain. This receptor was taken from a woman between 18 and 30 years old in good health and CMV-seropositive. Input material: PBMCs. For the CDR3, the sequence is CASSTDLGEQFF. The nucleotide sequence reads as follows: TGTGCCAGCAGTACCGACTTGGGTGAGCAGTTCTTC. Where the CDR3 stops, the reference TRBV2 and TRBJ2-1 genes take over; the full variable domain is EPEVTQTPSHQVTQMGQEVILRCVPISNHLYFYWYRQILGQKVEFLVSFYNNEISEKSEIFDDQFSVERPDGSNFTLKIRSTKLEDSAMYFCASSTDLGEQFFGPGTRLTVL.